A single sample is the source of the 7 T cell receptor beta chains below, sequenced in a study of blood T cells in healthy people across ages. The use of a sample-barcoded 5' primer and a J-beta primer mix characterized a second PCR of roughly 6 to 11 cycles. From the 5' RACE reads, TCRdb called clonotypes with MiXCR, one entry per CDR3 protein. The sample contains around 900,000 distinct CDR3 sequences, just over 50% of which appear only once. The sample comprised blood. All receptors come from a woman aged 60-75 years in good health.

The chain carries TRBV20-1 and TRBJ2-1, with 9 bases matching TRBD2. V lost 5 bases, J lost 6 bases, and 11 bases stayed unmatched. Germline CDR1 DFQATT, CDR2 SNEGSKA (reference sequence). This CDR3 is built from 15 residues. The CDR3 reads CSAEGGLAGTNEQFF. CDR3 bases: TGCAGTGCTGAAGGGGGGCTAGCGGGAACCAATGAGCAGTTCTTC.

The chain joins TRBV20-1 to TRBJ2-1; 11 positions match TRBD2. Trimming cost V 6 bases and J 5 bases; bases outside gene matches: 24. The CDR3 runs 20 residues. Germline CDR1 DFQATT, CDR2 SNEGSKA (reference sequence). The CDR3 sequence: CSAPMDSLAGAPWSHNEQFF. DNA of the CDR3: TGCAGTGCCCCAATGGACTCACTAGCGGGAGCGCCTTGGTCGCACAATGAGCAGTTCTTC.

This chain uses TRBV9 with TRBJ2-2, with D tentatively TRBD1 (5 bases). Trimming stripped 0 bases from V and 1 base from J, with 7 bases between. The germline V gene encodes CDR1 SGDLS and CDR2 YYNGEE. The CDR3 loop spans 15 amino acids. CDR3 region: CASSVGTQNTGELFF. The DNA of the CDR3 is TGTGCCAGCAGCGTAGGGACACAGAACACCGGGGAGCTGTTTTTT. Supplemented by reference TRBV9 and TRBJ2-2, the full variable domain reads DSGVTQTPKHLITATGQRVTLRCSPRSGDLSVYWYQQSLDQGLQFLIQYYNGEERAKGNILERFSAQQFPDLHSELNLSSLELGDSALYFCASSVGTQNTGELFFGEGSRLTVL.

This clonotype was recorded a few times. This rearrangement joins TRBV7-9 to TRBJ2-2; no reliable D call. Germline CDR1 and CDR2: SEHNR and FQNEAQ (reference sequence). Trimming took off 5 bases at V and 4 bases at J, with 8 bases between the two ends. CDR3 size: 13 residues. For the CDR3, the DNA is TGTGCCAGCAGCCCAAGACGCACCGGGGAGCTGTTTTTT. Its translation: CASSPRRTGELFF.

This clonotype has only a few counts. The chain uses TRBV6-2 or TRBV6-3 and TRBJ2-7, with D tentatively TRBD2 (6 bases). V lost 7 bases to trimming and J lost 2 bases, with 18 bases between them. Germline CDR1 and CDR2: MNHEY and SVGEGT. CDR3 size: 15 residues. The CDR3 spells CASTQEGLPPYEQYF. As DNA, the CDR3 is TGTGCCAGCACTCAGGAGGGGCTTCCCCCCTACGAGCAGTACTTC.

The chain joins TRBV12-3 or TRBV12-4 to TRBJ1-1; D is unclear. The V gene lost 6 bases and the J gene lost 4 bases, with 18 bases spanning the gap. The CDR3 spans 15 residues. CDR3 amino acids: CASSARGVVSTEAFF. CDR3 nucleotides: TGTGCCAGCAGCGCCCGTGGGGTCGTGAGCACTGAAGCTTTCTTT.

The V call is TRBV15, the J call TRBJ1-2, with a weak D call TRBD1 (6 bases). CDR3 length: 14 residues. V was pared by 5 bases and J by 0 bases, with 10 bases between. Germline CDR1 reads LNHNV; CDR2 reads YYDKDF (reference sequence). As DNA, the CDR3 is TGTGCCACCAGCCGCCGACAGGCTAACTATGGCTACACCTTC. It yields the protein CATSRRQANYGYTF.